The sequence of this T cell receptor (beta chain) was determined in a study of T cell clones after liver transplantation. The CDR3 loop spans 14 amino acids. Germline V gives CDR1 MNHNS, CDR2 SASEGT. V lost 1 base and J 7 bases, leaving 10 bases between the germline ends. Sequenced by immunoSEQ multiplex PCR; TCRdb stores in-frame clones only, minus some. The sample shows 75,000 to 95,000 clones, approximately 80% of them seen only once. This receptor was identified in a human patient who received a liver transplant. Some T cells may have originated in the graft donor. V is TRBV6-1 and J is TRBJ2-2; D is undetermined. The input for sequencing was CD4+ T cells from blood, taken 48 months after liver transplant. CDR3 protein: CASSEGERVGELFF. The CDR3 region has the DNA TGTGCCAGCAGTGAAGGAGAAAGGGTCGGGGAGCTGTTTTTT.